This is a list of T cell receptor beta chains from one sample in a study of neurological immune-mediated disorders. TCRdb redid the calling of the 5' RACE reads with MiXCR, one entry per CDR3 protein. Of about 70,000 distinct CDR3 sequences listed, approximately 3.4% are singletons. The sequenced sample was PBMCs. The receptors come from a woman aged 45-65 years with multiple sclerosis. Both conserved end residues are part of each CDR3. The D gene is left open where the match is weak. Size is stated as once, few, many, or a class for an expanded clone.

clone size: many
J gene: TRBJ2-1
D gene: NA
V gene: TRBV20-1
CDR3 protein: CSARGSGDNEQFF
CDR3 DNA: TGCAGTGCTAGGGGTAGCGGAGACAATGAGCAGTTCTTC

clone size: many
J gene: TRBJ2-6
D gene: NA
V gene: TRBV20-1
CDR3 protein: CSASRQLPGANVLTF
CDR3 DNA: TGCAGTGCTAGCCGACAACTCCCTGGGGCCAACGTCCTGACTTTC

clone size: many
J gene: TRBJ2-1
D gene: TRBD2
V gene: TRBV10-3
CDR3 protein: CAISGGGDNEQFF
CDR3 DNA: TGTGCCATCAGTGGGGGGGGTGACAATGAGCAGTTCTTC

clone size: many
J gene: TRBJ2-6
D gene: TRBD1
V gene: TRBV5-1
CDR3 protein: CASSSGRGPSGANVLTF
CDR3 DNA: TGCGCCAGCAGCTCCGGAAGGGGGCCCTCTGGGGCCAACGTCCTGACTTTC

clone size: many
J gene: TRBJ1-4
D gene: NA
V gene: TRBV4-1
CDR3 protein: CASSRPYEANEKLFF
CDR3 DNA: TGCGCCAGCAGCCGCCCCTACGAGGCCAATGAAAAACTGTTTTTT

clone size: many
J gene: TRBJ2-4
D gene: TRBD1
V gene: TRBV7-9
CDR3 protein: CASSATTGEAKNIQYF
CDR3 DNA: TGTGCCAGCAGCGCGACGACAGGGGAAGCCAAAAACATTCAGTACTTC

clone size: many
J gene: TRBJ2-2
D gene: NA
V gene: TRBV5-5
CDR3 protein: CASSLLTGSRTGELFF
CDR3 DNA: TGTGCCAGCAGCCTACTTACTGGGTCAAGGACCGGGGAGCTGTTTTTT

clone size: many
J gene: TRBJ2-6
D gene: TRBD2
V gene: TRBV4-2
CDR3 protein: CASSQAGGASGANVLTF
CDR3 DNA: TGTGCCAGCAGCCAAGCGGGGGGGGCCTCTGGGGCCAACGTCCTGACTTTC

clone size: many
J gene: TRBJ1-2
D gene: TRBD1
V gene: TRBV18
CDR3 protein: CASSPPRTGYGYTF
CDR3 DNA: TGTGCCAGCTCACCACCCCGGACAGGGTATGGCTACACCTTC

clone size: few
J gene: TRBJ2-3
D gene: NA
V gene: TRBV12-3/TRBV12-4
CDR3 protein: CASSTSRDGGDTQYF
CDR3 DNA: TGTGCCAGCAGCACCTCCCGGGACGGTGGAGATACGCAGTATTTT